Each of the 20 T cell receptor beta chains below was sequenced from the same sample in a study of cytomegalovirus exposure and HLA in healthy donors (dated by TCRdb to the late 2010s). The method behind the library was the immunoSEQ multiplex PCR assay. A mixture of 60 forward primers for TCR Vbeta segments and 13 reverse primers for TCR Jbeta segments was used in the multiplex PCR. The immuneACCESS repertoire file appears here via TCRdb, limited to in-frame rearrangements. These files lack a portion of the clones; in checked studies, under half of the deficit traces to unresolved V genes, and the cause of the others is not known. This sample's clone table shows 40,000 to 45,000 clones. Roughly 6% of the sample comes from the top ten. The sample comprised PBMCs. Receptors originate from a man aged 25 to 45 in good health and CMV-seronegative.

The chain couples TRBV29-1 to TRBJ2-7; 9 nucleotides match TRBD1. The CDR3 has 14 residues. Germline CDR1 and CDR2: SQVTM and ANQGSEA. V was clipped by 5 bases and J by 2 bases; unmatched bases: 7. The CDR3 region is CSVPGTGKAYEQYF. The CDR3 DNA sequence: TGCAGCGTTCCCGGGACAGGGAAAGCCTACGAGCAGTACTTC.

The chain carries TRBV7-9 and TRBJ1-2, with D uncertain. The germline CDR1 and CDR2 sequences are SEHNR and FQNEAQ (reference sequence). The germline V and J ends were trimmed by 2 bases and 7 bases, with 14 bases remaining between them. The CDR3 has 14 residues. The CDR3 DNA reads as TGTGCCAGCAGCTTAAGCGAAGTGAGATTTGGCTACACCTTC. Its protein is CASSLSEVRFGYTF.

V is TRBV29-1 and J is TRBJ2-7; no clear D gene. The CDR3 length is 12 residues. The V end was cut by 2 bases, the J end by 5 bases, with 10 bases between. Germline CDR1 is SQVTM and CDR2 is ANQGSEA. CDR3 coding DNA: TGCAGCGTTGAAAGGTCGAGGCACGAGCAGTACTTC. The encoded protein is CSVERSRHEQYF.

The chain couples TRBV28 to TRBJ1-2, with a weak D call TRBD1 (5 bases). The CDR3 loop spans 12 amino acids. Between the trimmed V and J ends, which lost 6 bases and 3 bases, there was a span of 8 bases. The germline V gene has CDR1 MDHEN and CDR2 SYDVKM. The CDR3 DNA reads as TGTGCCAGCAGCCCGGGGGACTATGGCTACACCTTC. Amino acid sequence: CASSPGDYGYTF.

This chain joins TRBV5-4 and TRBJ2-7; no firm D call. V was clipped by 3 bases and J by 3 bases, with 7 bases between them. Germline lookup yields CDR1 SGHNT and CDR2 YYREEE (reference sequence). The CDR3 has 12 amino acids. The CDR3 spells CASSSENYEQYF. In nucleotides, the CDR3 is TGTGCCAGCAGCTCTGAGAACTACGAGCAGTACTTC.

The chain recombines TRBV7-9 with TRBJ2-5, with 9 bases that match TRBD1. After removal of 1 base from V and 5 bases from J, the junction contained 8 bases not matched to a gene. Germline CDR1 SEHNR, CDR2 FQNEAQ (reference sequence). The CDR3 has 16 residues. The DNA for the CDR3 is TGTGCCAGCAGCTTAGACCCGGGACAGGGCCGGGAGACCCAGTACTTC. This sequence encodes CASSLDPGQGRETQYF.

The chain combines TRBV5-1 with TRBJ2-5; possible D gene TRBD1, 6 bases. In germline, CDR1 is SGHRS, CDR2 YFSETQ. V lost 2 bases, J lost 3 bases, and 11 bases lay in between. The CDR3 spans 14 residues. The CDR3 region is CASSFRGDKETQYF. In DNA, the CDR3 is TGCGCCAGCAGCTTTAGAGGGGACAAAGAGACCCAGTACTTC.

This chain links TRBV5-1 with TRBJ2-7; 13 bases line up with TRBD2. CDR1 and CDR2 (germline): SGHRS, YFSETQ. This CDR3 spans 15 amino acids. V shed 4 bases and J 4 bases; nucleotides not matched to a gene: 5. The CDR3 loop is CASSPGTSGDYEQYF. The CDR3 bases are TGCGCCAGCAGCCCTGGGACTAGCGGGGATTACGAGCAGTACTTC.

The chain links TRBV13 to TRBJ2-5; TRBD2 might be the D (6 bases). This CDR3 has 14 residues. Germline V gene data show CDR1 as PRHDT and CDR2 as FYEKMQ (reference sequence). V was clipped by 7 bases and J by 5 bases, with 17 bases between them. CDR3 bases: TGTGCCAGCAACCTAGGGGAGGAGGTTGAGACCCAGTACTTC. It encodes CASNLGEEVETQYF.

The rearrangement joins TRBV4-1 to TRBJ1-1; 9 nucleotides match TRBD1. The CDR3 totals 15 residues. CDR1 and CDR2 from the germline V gene are MGHRA and YSYEKL. V trimming: 2 bases; J trimming: 6 bases; junction bases outside the gene matches: 7. The CDR3 is CASSQNRDRAAEAFF. Here the CDR3 DNA reads TGCGCCAGCAGCCAAAACCGGGACAGGGCCGCTGAAGCTTTCTTT.

The CDR3 nucleotides are TGTGCCAGCAGCGTAGCCGGCCGGGGCACCGGGGAGCTGTTTTTT. Its translation: CASSVAGRGTGELFF. This chain uses TRBV9 with TRBJ2-2; tentatively, D is TRBD2 (5 bases). This CDR3 contains 15 residues. The germline V and J ends were trimmed by 0 bases and 4 bases, with 10 bases remaining between them. CDR1 and CDR2 (germline): SGDLS, YYNGEE.

The chain combines TRBV6-4 with TRBJ1-5, with unresolved D. V gave up 2 bases and J gave up 3 bases, with 5 bases separating them. CDR3 length equals 13 residues. Germline CDR1 MRHNA, CDR2 SNTAGT. The CDR3 loop reads CASSDTYNQPQHF. The CDR3, as DNA: TGTGCCAGCAGTGACACCTACAATCAGCCCCAGCATTTT.

The gene calls are TRBV4-1 and TRBJ1-2, with TRBD1 as a possible D gene (5 bases). This CDR3 has 16 amino acids. Germline CDR1 is MGHRA and CDR2 is YSYEKL. Trimming shortened V by 0 bases and J by 4 bases, and 15 bases separated the two germline ends. The CDR3 sequence: CASSQDLSGFGYGYTF. In DNA form, the CDR3 reads TGCGCCAGCAGCCAAGATCTCTCAGGGTTCGGCTATGGCTACACCTTC.

The chain recombines TRBV9 with TRBJ2-2; no reliable D call. Per germline, CDR1 SGDLS and CDR2 YYNGEE. V gave up 1 base and J gave up 4 bases, with 5 bases separating them. This CDR3 comprises 13 residues. This chain's CDR3 is CASSVFSTGELFF. CDR3 nucleotide sequence: TGTGCCAGCAGCGTATTTAGCACCGGGGAGCTGTTTTTT.

For the CDR3, the DNA is TGTGCCAGCAGTCACCGGGACAGGGGCACCTACGAGCAGTACTTC. Translation: CASSHRDRGTYEQYF. J is TRBJ2-7 and V is TRBV7-9; 10 bases map to TRBD1. Germline V CDR1 and CDR2: SEHNR, FQNEAQ (reference sequence). Trimming removed 6 bases from V and 2 bases from J; junction bases left unmatched: 7. This CDR3 spans 15 amino acids.

The V and J genes are TRBV27 and TRBJ2-3; 7 positions agree with TRBD1. This CDR3 has 13 amino acids. V lost 6 bases, J lost 4 bases, and 4 bases stayed unmatched. The germline gives CDR1 MNHEY, CDR2 SMNVEV (reference sequence). The DNA of the CDR3 is TGTGCCAGCAGGGCAGGGGGAGCAGATACGCAGTATTTT. Amino acid sequence: CASRAGGADTQYF.

Concerning this clone itself: Other DNA sequences from this sample encode an identical CDR3 as well. The chain has TRBV11-2 and TRBJ2-7; D not certain. CDR1 is SGHAT and CDR2 is FQNNGV in the germline V gene. This CDR3 has 11 amino acids. V was pared by 1 base and J by 4 bases, with 2 bases between. In DNA, the CDR3 is TGTGCCAGCAGCTTAGCTTACGAGCAGTACTTC. Translated: CASSLAYEQYF. The variable domain in full, with the rest retrieved from reference TRBV11-2 and TRBJ2-7, is EAGVAQSPRYKIIEKRQSVAFWCNPISGHATLYWYQQILGQGPKLLIQFQNNGVVDDSQLPKDRFSAERLKGVDSTLKIQPAKLEDSAVYLCASSLAYEQYFGPGTRLTVT.

The rearrangement joins TRBV7-2 to TRBJ1-2; no reliable D call. The CDR3 runs 12 residues. Germline CDR1 SGHTA, CDR2 FQGNSA. The V and J ends lost 6 bases and 7 bases respectively, with 12 bases between them. The CDR3 DNA reads TGTGCCAGCAGTCCTCGGGGTCGTGGCTACACCTTC. Protein sequence: CASSPRGRGYTF.

The chain recombines TRBV6-5 with TRBJ2-4; weak D call: TRBD1 (6 bases). Per germline, CDR1 MNHEY and CDR2 SVGAGI. This CDR3 contains 13 residues. Trimming pared 7 bases from V and 7 bases from J, leaving 14 bases between. CDR3 in amino acids: CASIVRDTNIQYF. The CDR3, as DNA: TGTGCCAGCATTGTCCGGGACACTAACATTCAGTACTTC.

The chain links TRBV19 to TRBJ1-1; the match to TRBD1 covers 8 bases. The CDR3 runs to 13 residues. Per germline, CDR1 LNHDA and CDR2 SQIVND (reference sequence). V gave up 3 bases and J gave up 7 bases; unmatched junction bases: 4. This CDR3 reads CASSMGGQDEAFF. DNA for the CDR3: TGTGCCAGTAGTATGGGGGGACAGGATGAAGCTTTCTTT.